The 12 T cell receptor beta chains in this list originate from one sample, sequenced in a study of T cell responses to AZD1222 COVID-19 vaccine (dated by TCRdb to the early 2020s). Library creation used the immunoSEQ multiplex PCR assay. TCRdb took this table from immuneACCESS and kept in-frame rearrangements with V and J called. Such tables lack part of the clones; where checked against another copy, unresolved V genes explain under half of the gap, and the rest is unexplained. Recorded for this sample are around 130,000 clones; roughly 90% of them occurred a single time. The ten largest clones take up under 6% of the sample. This sample's time point label indicates: about 28 days (+/-7) after the second vaccine dose. The sample in question was peripheral blood, obtained 28 days after the second AZD1222 dose. All receptors come from an adult who received the AZD1222 COVID-19 vaccine.

V gene TRBV19 combines with J gene TRBJ2-7; TRBD2 agrees at 16 bases. The CDR3 is 17 amino acids. The V gene's germline CDR1 is LNHDA and CDR2 SQIVND (reference sequence). V shed 6 bases and J 2 bases; nucleotides not matched to a gene: 7. The DNA for the CDR3 is TGTGCCAGTAGCTTGGGACTAGCGGGAGGGAAGACCTACGAGCAGTACTTC. Translating it yields CASSLGLAGGKTYEQYF. Using reference TRBV19 and TRBJ2-7 for the parts outside the CDR3, the full variable domain is DGGITQSPKYLFRKEGQNVTLSCEQNLNHDAMYWYRQDPGQGLRLIYYSQIVNDFQKGDIAEGYSVSREKKESFPLTVTSAQKNPTAFYLCASSLGLAGGKTYEQYFGPGTRLTVT.

The chain is built from TRBV21-1 and TRBJ2-1. TRBV21-1 is listed as a pseudogene. There are 15 residues in the CDR3. As DNA, the CDR3 is TGTGCCAGCAGCAAAGTAGTCAGTTCCTACAATGAGCAGTTCTTC. It yields the protein CASSKVVSSYNEQFF.

The V call is TRBV3-1 (or the pseudogene TRBV3-2), the J call TRBJ1-1; D remains ambiguous. The CDR3 has 13 residues. Trimming removed 4 bases from V and 0 bases from J, with 6 bases in between. CDR1 is LGHDT, CDR2 YNNKEL, per germline (reference sequence). The CDR3 loop reads CASSLQVNTEAFF. In DNA form, the CDR3 reads TGTGCCAGCAGCCTCCAGGTGAACACTGAAGCTTTCTTT.

J is TRBJ2-1 and V is TRBV7-3; D unclear. Looked up from germline, CDR1 is SGHTA and CDR2 is FQGTGA. V lost 2 bases and J lost 10, with 6 bases in between. The length of the CDR3 is 11 residues. The CDR3 DNA reads as TGTGCCAGCAGCTTAGGGTCAGAGCAGTTCTTC. Protein product: CASSLGSEQFF.

DNA for the CDR3: TGTGCCTGGAGTGCCCGGGGGACCCAGGCGAATGGCTACACCTTC. Translated, it gives CAWSARGTQANGYTF. The chain recombines TRBV30 with TRBJ1-2; perhaps TRBD1 as D (5 bases). The CDR3 length is 15 residues. The germline CDR1 and CDR2 sequences are GTSNPN and SVGIG (reference sequence). V lost 1 base and J lost 6, with 18 bases in between.

The chain links TRBV18 to TRBJ2-7, with 7 bases identical to TRBD1. The germline gives CDR1 KGHSH, CDR2 LQKENI. This CDR3 has 14 residues. Trimming took 2 bases from V and 3 from J; bases not matched to a gene: 4. The CDR3: CASSPGTASYEQYF. Written as DNA, the CDR3 is TGTGCCAGCTCACCAGGGACAGCCAGCTACGAGCAGTACTTC.

The gene calls are TRBV29-1 and TRBJ2-2; tentatively, D is TRBD1 (6 bases). Trimming pared 5 bases from V and 5 bases from J, leaving 12 bases between. Germline V CDR1 and CDR2: SQVTM, ANQGSEA. The CDR3 is 13 amino acids. The CDR3 region is CSVSPGVTGELFF. CDR3 DNA: TGCAGCGTTTCGCCAGGGGTTACCGGGGAGCTGTTTTTT.

The chain employs TRBV19 and TRBJ1-1, with D hard to call. The CDR3 consists of 16 residues. The V end was cut by 1 base, the J end by 1 base, with 13 bases between. From germline, CDR1 is LNHDA and CDR2 SQIVND (reference sequence). The DNA of the CDR3 is TGTGCCAGTAGTATAGGTCCGGACCGTACGAACACTGAAGCTTTCTTT. Encoded protein: CASSIGPDRTNTEAFF. Filled out from reference TRBV19 and TRBJ1-1, the complete variable domain reads DGGITQSPKYLFRKEGQNVTLSCEQNLNHDAMYWYRQDPGQGLRLIYYSQIVNDFQKGDIAEGYSVSREKKESFPLTVTSAQKNPTAFYLCASSIGPDRTNTEAFFGQGTRLTVV.

This sequence joins TRBV6-4 and TRBJ1-5; 7 bases are shared with TRBD1. V shed 3 bases and J 5 bases; nucleotides not matched to a gene: 4. The V gene's germline CDR1 is MRHNA and CDR2 SNTAGT. CDR3 length: 14 amino acids. CDR3 nucleotide sequence: TGTGCCAGCAGTGAAGCAGGGGGGGATCAGCCCCAGCATTTT. Its protein product is CASSEAGGDQPQHF.

V gene TRBV30 combines with J gene TRBJ1-4; D remains ambiguous. The germline V gene has CDR1 GTSNPN and CDR2 SVGIG (reference sequence). The CDR3 consists of 11 residues. Trimming cost V 7 bases and J 7 bases, with 10 bases left between them. The CDR3 is CASRAVEKLFF. The CDR3 DNA sequence: TGTGCCTCCCGGGCCGTTGAAAAACTGTTTTTT.

The chain links TRBV6-5 to TRBJ2-1; D might be TRBD1 (6 bases). There are 14 residues in the CDR3. Germline lookup yields CDR1 MNHEY and CDR2 SVGAGI. V was cut by 8 bases and J by 3 bases, with 14 bases left in between. The chain's CDR3 is CASVPGGLYNEQFF. The CDR3 bases are TGTGCCAGCGTCCCTGGGGGCCTCTACAATGAGCAGTTCTTC.

The chain has TRBV3-1 (or the pseudogene TRBV3-2) and TRBJ2-1; 9 nucleotides match TRBD1. The germline gives CDR1 LGHDT, CDR2 YNNKEL (reference sequence). The trim removed 8 bases at V and 11 bases at J, leaving 4 bases unmatched. The CDR3 runs to 11 residues. CDR3 residues: CASGTGYQQFF. The CDR3 DNA reads as TGTGCCAGCGGGACAGGGTACCAGCAGTTCTTC.